The clone carrying this T cell receptor beta chain has just a few counts. Its cognate antigen is unknown. This entry is derived from a study of T cell repertoires in aging, cancer and after chemotherapy. Overall study: Repeat sampling of healthy donors over several months to years showed clear clonal overlap.

Amplification of TCR beta used genomic DNA extracted from peripheral blood. Multiplex touch-down PCR with TRB-A/B primers amplified rearranged V-D-J TRB sequences. TCRdb called the multiplex PCR reads again in MiXCR, with one record for every CDR3 protein. The data show some 8,900 distinct CDR3 sequences, more than 25% seen once. Whole-study results and caveats: In healthy donors, age-related TCR diversity loss mainly reflected lost richness. Compared with age-matched healthy donors, untreated hematological or solid cancer patients showed higher blood TCR clonality.

The specimen was blood. The receptor comes from a human donor in good health.

The CDR3 protein is CAWSARTAQETQYF. CDR3 nucleotide sequence: TGTGCCTGGAGTGCGAGGACGGCCCAAGAGACCCAGTACTTC. The chain links TRBV30 to TRBJ2-5; D gene ambiguous. Trimming left V 1 base short and J 1 base short, with 10 bases between. The CDR3 contains 14 residues. Germline V gene sequence: CDR1 GTSNPN, CDR2 SVGIG (reference sequence). The full variable domain, with the rest looked up from reference TRBV30 and TRBJ2-5, is SQTIHQWPATLVQPVGSPLSLECTVEGTSNPNLYWYRQAAGRGLQLLFYSVGIGQISSEVPQNLSASRPQDRQFILSSKKLLLSDSGFYLCAWSARTAQETQYFGPGTRLLVL.